This entry describes one TCR beta chain. CDR3 length equals 12 residues. Per germline, CDR1 LNHDA and CDR2 SQIVND (reference sequence). V dropped 7 bases and J dropped 4 bases, with 10 bases sitting between them. Per the original methods: From reference gene primer amplification, estimates of nucleated cell counts were derived. Libraries were prepared by immunoSEQ multiplex PCR; TCRdb keeps only in-frame clonotypes and omits some of them. That table gives V, J and clone size, and the DNA gave D and trimming. This sample has about 150,000 clones, with around 90% found just once. The sample comes from a study of blood T cell repertoires in COVID-19. At the level of the study: Samples taken during acute and convalescent COVID-19 were collected in the United States, Italy and Spain. Nucleic acid was either cDNA or gDNA, and it came from T cells, B-cell-depleted T cells, or PBMCs.

The V and J genes are TRBV19 and TRBJ1-2; maybe TRBD1 (5 bases). Source material: peripheral blood. The clonotype originates from a woman in her sixties or seventies with active or convalescent COVID-19. CDR3 sequence: CASTVDSYGYTF. The CDR3 DNA sequence: TGTGCCAGTACCGTCGACAGCTATGGCTACACCTTC. The full variable domain, its missing parts supplied by reference TRBV19 and TRBJ1-2, is DGGITQSPKYLFRKEGQNVTLSCEQNLNHDAMYWYRQDPGQGLRLIYYSQIVNDFQKGDIAEGYSVSREKKESFPLTVTSAQKNPTAFYLCASTVDSYGYTFGSGTRLTVV.